These 2 T cell receptor beta chains were all obtained from the same sample, sequenced in a study of T-cell reconstitution after alpha-beta-depleted transplantation in children. Unique molecular identifiers were built into the TCRbeta library. TCRdb ran MiXCR on the PCR reads and lists one entry per CDR3 protein. The sample yields hundreds of thousands of distinct CDR3 sequences, under 15% seen once. This specimen was PBMCs, mostly from graft donor cells, taken 360 days after TCRalphabeta/CD19-depleted stem cell transplant. Receptor source: a male patient between 5 and 17 years old who had a stem cell transplant for acute myeloid leukemia, so the T cells may come from the graft donor.

The genes are TRBV7-6 and TRBJ2-7; 10 bases match TRBD2. Unmatched junction bases numbered 22, after V lost 5 bases and J lost 9 bases. This CDR3 is built from 18 residues. Germline values: CDR1 SGHVS, CDR2 FNYEAQ. The CDR3 DNA is TGTGCCAGCAGCCCGACCCCCCAACTAGCGGGGAATCCTACGAGGCAGTACTTC. Amino acid sequence: CASSPTPQLAGNPTRQYF.

The J gene is TRBJ1-2, the V gene TRBV24-1; D is perhaps TRBD1 (5 bases). CDR3 length equals 14 residues. V gave up 4 bases and J gave up 4 bases, with 12 bases separating them. Germline CDR1 KGHDR, CDR2 SFDVKD. The CDR3 protein is CATSDPGHLYGYTF. In DNA form, the CDR3 reads TGTGCCACCAGTGACCCTGGACACCTCTATGGCTACACCTTC.